This entry concerns a single TCR beta chain. TCRdb passed the 5' RACE reads through MiXCR, listing each CDR3 protein once. This sample carries 450,000 to 650,000 distinct CDR3 sequences, less than 25% of them seen once, and the ten largest clones take 7% to 9%. Trimming stripped 1 base from V and 1 base from J, with 4 bases between. This CDR3 has 13 residues. The germline V gene has CDR1 SNHLY and CDR2 FYNNEI. This entry is derived from a study of T-cell memory formation after mild COVID-19. What was sequenced was PBMCs or a T cell subset sorted from them (not recorded which). The chain uses TRBV2 and TRBJ1-1, with D unresolved. The TCR sequence derives from an adult woman who had mild COVID-19 (a few samples of this study predate the infection). Cell type and time point are not known. The CDR3 here is CASSEVWNTEAFF. The CDR3, as DNA: TGTGCCAGCAGTGAAGTTTGGAACACTGAAGCTTTCTTT.